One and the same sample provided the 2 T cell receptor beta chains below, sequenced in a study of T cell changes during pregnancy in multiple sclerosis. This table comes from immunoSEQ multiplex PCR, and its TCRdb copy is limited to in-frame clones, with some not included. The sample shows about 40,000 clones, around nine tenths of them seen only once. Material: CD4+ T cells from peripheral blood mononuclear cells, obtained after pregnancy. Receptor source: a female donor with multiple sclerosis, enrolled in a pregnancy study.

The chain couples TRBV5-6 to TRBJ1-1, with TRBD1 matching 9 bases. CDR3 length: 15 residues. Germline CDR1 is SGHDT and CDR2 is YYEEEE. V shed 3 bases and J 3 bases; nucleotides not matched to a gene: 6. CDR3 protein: CASSSGTGLYTEAFF. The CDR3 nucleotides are TGTGCCAGCAGCTCCGGGACAGGGCTTTACACTGAAGCTTTCTTT.

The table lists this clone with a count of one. CDR3 region: CASSSSGSDTEAFF. The CDR3, as DNA: TGTGCCAGCAGCTCCTCTGGGAGTGACACTGAAGCTTTCTTT. The rearrangement uses TRBV11-3 and TRBJ1-1; D unclear. Trimming shortened V by 4 bases and J by 3 bases, and 12 bases separated the two germline ends. This CDR3 region has 14 residues. The germline CDR1 and CDR2 sequences are SGHNT and YENEEA.